Described below is a single TCR beta chain sequence and its context. The J segment lost 7 bases and the V segment lost 3 bases, leaving 12 bases of the junction unmatched. The length of the CDR3 is 16 residues. Germline CDR1 is SGHDT and CDR2 is YYEEEE. The data are from a study of blood T cell repertoires in COVID-19. On the study more broadly: Acute and convalescent COVID-19 specimens originated in the United States, Italy and Spain. In each case, the material was cDNA or gDNA derived from T cells, B-cell-depleted T cells, or PBMCs.

In the original analysis: It was from reference gene primer amplification that nucleated cell counts were estimated. Assay used: immunoSEQ multiplex PCR; TCRdb lists only in-frame clones, some missing. Clone size and V and J calls were adopted from that table, with D and trimming inferred from the DNA. The sample contains fewer than 350,000 clones, more than 70% of which appear only once. Source material: peripheral blood. The chain links TRBV5-6 to TRBJ1-5; 8 bases are a match to TRBD1. The clonotype was recovered from a woman aged 45-65 years who had recovered from COVID-19. The CDR3 nucleotides are TGTGCCAGCAGCTCTCGACAGGGGCAATCCGGACAGCCCCAGCATTTT. Protein sequence: CASSSRQGQSGQPQHF. Full variable domain (outside the CDR3, taken from reference TRBV5-6 and TRBJ1-5): DAGVTQSPTHLIKTRGQQVTLRCSPKSGHDTVSWYQQALGQGPQFIFQYYEEEERQRGNFPDRFSGHQFPNYSSELNVNALLLGDSALYLCASSSRQGQSGQPQHFGDGTRLSIL.